This TCR beta chain originates from a study of shared clonotypes between healthy human individuals. General study results and limits: The donor pool, a small one, limited the genetic and exposure-history diversity represented.

Some clones are missing from TCRdb's copy, which holds only in-frame ones; the method was immunoSEQ multiplex PCR. The table includes roughly 1,100,000 clones, under 80% detected once. About this clone: Its target is not known.

From germline, CDR1 is MNHEY and CDR2 SMNVEV (reference sequence). V lost 5 bases, J lost 3 bases, and 5 bases lay in between. The CDR3 totals 12 residues. Healthy HIV-negative adults without recent acute infections or vaccinations served as donors. Into CD45RA+ naive and CD45RA-negative memory subsets, the CD4+ cells were split. The chain has TRBV27 and TRBJ2-1; D gene unclear. The TCR was taken from a man aged 18 to 35 in good health. Sequenced material: memory CD4+ T cells sorted from blood. Subset indicated: CD45RA-negative fraction. The CDR3 nucleotides read TGTGCCAGCAGTAATGTCTACAATGAGCAGTTCTTC. As protein: CASSNVYNEQFF.